Each of the 32 T cell receptor beta chains below was sequenced from the same sample in a study of cytomegalovirus exposure and HLA in healthy donors. 60 Vbeta and 13 Jbeta primers were used in PCR. Sequenced by immunoSEQ multiplex PCR; TCRdb stores in-frame clones only, minus some. The table lists some 100,000 clones, 76% of them singletons. Specimen: PBMCs. The receptors derive from a woman aged 45-65 years in good health and CMV-seropositive.

The rearrangement links TRBV12-5 to TRBJ1-2; 7 positions agree with TRBD1. The V and J ends lost 2 bases and 0 bases, in that order; junction bases with no gene match: 6. Germline V gene lookup returns CDR1 LGHNT and CDR2 FRNRAP. The CDR3 extends over 16 amino acids. The CDR3 DNA sequence: TGTGCTAGTGGTTTGTACCGGGACAGCGCTAACTATGGCTACACCTTC. Translating it yields CASGLYRDSANYGYTF.

The rearrangement uses TRBV7-2 and TRBJ1-6; 7 bases are shared with TRBD1. From germline, CDR1 is SGHTA and CDR2 FQGNSA. V lost 8 bases, J lost 5 bases, and 6 bases stayed unmatched. The CDR3 runs to 14 residues. In DNA form, the CDR3 reads TGTGCCAGCGGGGGACAGATGCATAATTCACCCCTCCACTTT. The encoded protein is CASGGQMHNSPLHF.

The chain uses TRBV5-1 and TRBJ1-4, with a tentative D call TRBD1 (6 bases). The CDR3 sequence is 16 residues long. Germline CDR1 reads SGHRS; CDR2 reads YFSETQ. With 2 bases removed from V and 5 bases from J, the gap between germline ends came to 16 bases. The CDR3 DNA reads TGCGCCAGCAGCTTTGTCCCACAGGGCGGGAATGAAAAACTGTTTTTT. Translated: CASSFVPQGGNEKLFF.

This chain uses TRBV11-2 with TRBJ2-2; maybe TRBD2 (5 bases). In germline, CDR1 is SGHAT, CDR2 FQNNGV. Trimming took off 5 bases at V and 9 bases at J, with 19 bases between the two ends. CDR3 length equals 15 residues. The CDR3 reads CASSALLDPNRELFF. CDR3 nucleotide sequence: TGTGCCAGCAGCGCGTTACTAGACCCTAACCGGGAGCTGTTTTTT.

The chain has TRBV7-3 and TRBJ2-1, with TRBD2 identical over 9 bases. This CDR3 has 17 residues. J lost 0 bases, V lost 3 bases, and 6 bases had no gene match. The germline gives CDR1 SGHTA, CDR2 FQGTGA. CDR3 sequence reads: CASSFDSGRGSYNEQFF. CDR3 DNA: TGTGCCAGCAGCTTTGATAGCGGGAGAGGCTCCTACAATGAGCAGTTCTTC. The full variable domain, in which reference TRBV7-3 and TRBJ2-1 provide the parts outside the CDR3, is GAGVSQTPSNKVTEKGKYVELRCDPISGHTALYWYRQSLGQGPEFLIYFQGTGAADDSGLPNDRFFAVRPEGSVSTLKIQRTERGDSAVYLCASSFDSGRGSYNEQFFGPGTRLTVL.

The chain links TRBV7-9 to TRBJ2-1; 8 bases fit TRBD2. CDR3 length: 14 residues. The trim removed 4 bases at V and 6 bases at J, leaving 5 bases unmatched. Germline-derived CDR1 and CDR2 are SEHNR and FQNEAQ (reference sequence). Here the CDR3 reads CASSWASGPNEQFF. CDR3 nucleotide sequence: TGTGCCAGCAGCTGGGCTAGCGGGCCCAATGAGCAGTTCTTC.

The rearrangement uses TRBV7-3 and TRBJ2-1, with 8 bases aligning to TRBD2. Per germline, CDR1 SGHTA and CDR2 FQGTGA. V shed 6 bases, J shed 9 bases, and the junction held 10 bases outside the gene matches. This CDR3 comprises 14 residues. The CDR3: CASSSSGTRAEQFF. The CDR3 DNA reads as TGTGCCAGCAGTTCATCCGGGACTAGAGCTGAGCAGTTCTTC.

The chain carries TRBV7-2 and TRBJ1-2, with D uncertain. The germline gives CDR1 SGHTA, CDR2 FQGNSA. Trimming took 2 bases from V and 5 from J, leaving 9 bases between them. There are 13 residues in the CDR3. CDR3 coding DNA: TGTGCCAGCAGCTTACCGAGTAAATATGGCTACACCTTC. It yields the protein CASSLPSKYGYTF.

The chain joins TRBV4-3 to TRBJ1-5; D is undetermined. V was trimmed by 2 bases and J by 1 base, leaving 21 bases between them. CDR3 length equals 19 residues. CDR1 and CDR2 (germline): LGHNA, YSLEER. CDR3 nucleotide sequence: TGCGCCAGCAGCCAACCCCGGGAATCTAGGGCTTCAAGCAATCAGCCCCAGCATTTT. It is translated as CASSQPRESRASSNQPQHF.

This chain links TRBV5-1 with TRBJ1-1; D perhaps matches TRBD1 (5 bases). CDR1 and CDR2 (germline): SGHRS, YFSETQ. This CDR3 spans 15 amino acids. V was cut by 7 bases and J by 0 bases, with 16 bases left in between. CDR3: CASAGRGAMNTEAFF. CDR3 DNA: TGCGCCAGCGCTGGTCGCGGGGCGATGAACACTGAAGCTTTCTTT.

The rearrangement links TRBV29-1 to TRBJ1-2, with D maybe TRBD1 (5 bases). V was clipped by 6 bases and J by 5 bases, with 16 bases between them. The CDR3 covers 13 residues. CDR1 is SQVTM, CDR2 ANQGSEA, per germline. The chain's CDR3 is CSVDSSGGYGYTF. For the CDR3, the DNA is TGCAGCGTCGACAGTTCGGGGGGATATGGCTACACCTTC.

This clone came up a few times. This chain connects TRBV19 to TRBJ2-2; 8 bases match TRBD1. Germline V gene data show CDR1 as LNHDA and CDR2 as SQIVND (reference sequence). The CDR3 runs 15 residues. V was pared by 5 bases and J by 6 bases, with 8 bases of the junction left unmatched. DNA for the CDR3: TGTGCCAGTAGTGTCCCGGGACAGGTCCCCGGGGAGCTGTTTTTT. Amino acid sequence: CASSVPGQVPGELFF.

The gene calls are TRBV19 and TRBJ2-1; 11 bases align to TRBD1. V lost 9 bases and J lost 4; bases outside the gene matches: 2. Germline CDR1 and CDR2: LNHDA and SQIVND (reference sequence). The length of the CDR3 is 13 residues. The CDR3 DNA sequence: TGTGCCAGCGGACAGGGGGCTTACAATGAGCAGTTCTTC. Protein: CASGQGAYNEQFF.

This clone occurred once. The chain couples TRBV7-2 to TRBJ1-1; D is unresolved. The germline gives CDR1 SGHTA, CDR2 FQGNSA. There are 15 residues in the CDR3. The V end lost 0 bases, the J end lost 2 bases, and 10 bases lay between the germline ends. The CDR3 protein is CASSLAAGINTEAFF. CDR3 coding DNA: TGTGCCAGCAGCTTAGCGGCGGGGATTAACACTGAAGCTTTCTTT.

The chain joins TRBV2 to TRBJ1-5; 8 bases fit TRBD1. The CDR3 is 17 amino acids. V lost 4 bases and J lost 4; bases outside the gene matches: 12. Germline V gene data show CDR1 as SNHLY and CDR2 as FYNNEI. Here the CDR3 DNA reads TGTGCCAGCAGTGGACTCGGGACAGGAAGAGGGAATCAGCCCCAGCATTTT. This gives the protein CASSGLGTGRGNQPQHF. The full variable domain, its missing parts supplied by reference TRBV2 and TRBJ1-5, is EPEVTQTPSHQVTQMGQEVILRCVPISNHLYFYWYRQILGQKVEFLVSFYNNEISEKSEIFDDQFSVERPDGSNFTLKIRSTKLEDSAMYFCASSGLGTGRGNQPQHFGDGTRLSIL.

The CDR3 coding sequence is TGTGCCAGCAGCTTAAGCGTCGGGGCCGGGGAGCTGTTTTTT. Its translation is CASSLSVGAGELFF. The rearrangement uses TRBV7-3 and TRBJ2-2, with a weak D call TRBD2 (5 bases). The CDR3 is made up of 14 amino acids. The V end lost 1 base, the J end lost 6 bases, and 9 bases lay between the germline ends. Germline lookup yields CDR1 SGHTA and CDR2 FQGTGA.

This clone has only one observation. The chain uses TRBV4-1 and TRBJ2-2; 9 nucleotides line up with TRBD2. V trimming: 1 base; J trimming: 3 bases; junction bases outside the gene matches: 9. There are 18 residues in the CDR3. Germline V gene sequence: CDR1 MGHRA, CDR2 YSYEKL. CDR3 in DNA: TGCGCCAGCAGCCAAGGGGGCCTAGCGGGAAGGGACACCGGGGAGCTGTTTTTT. It encodes CASSQGGLAGRDTGELFF.

Comments on this clone: One junction end does not reproduce the germline sequence, and a read error may be involved. The V and J genes are TRBV7-9 and TRBJ2-6; 7 nucleotides agree with TRBD2. The CDR3 spans 16 residues. Germline values: CDR1 SEHNR, CDR2 FQNEAQ (reference sequence). CDR3 protein: CSSSSGGNAGANVLTF. CDR3 nucleotides: TGTTCCAGCAGCTCGGGGGGAAACGCTGGGGCCAACGTCCTGACTTTC.

This clone has just a few counts. The chain carries TRBV7-6 and TRBJ2-3, with 9 bases aligning to TRBD2. This CDR3 spans 17 amino acids. Per the germline V gene, CDR1 is SGHVS and CDR2 is FNYEAQ. Trimming at V came to 4 bases and at J to 0 bases, leaving 8 bases not matched to a gene. CDR3 residues: CASSSATSGPSTDTQYF. CDR3 nucleotide sequence: TGTGCCAGCAGCTCGGCGACTAGCGGTCCTAGCACAGATACGCAGTATTTT. Using reference TRBV7-6 and TRBJ2-3 for the parts outside the CDR3, the full variable domain is GAGVSQSPRYKVTKRGQDVALRCDPISGHVSLYWYRQALGQGPEFLTYFNYEAQQDKSGLPNDRFSAERPEGSISTLTIQRTEQRDSAMYRCASSSATSGPSTDTQYFGPGTRLTVL.

The rearrangement uses TRBV11-2 and TRBJ1-2, with D perhaps TRBD1 (5 bases). Looked up from germline, CDR1 is SGHAT and CDR2 is FQNNGV. V was pared by 5 bases and J by 6 bases, with 13 bases between. CDR3 size: 13 residues. The CDR3 nucleotides read TGTGCCAGCAGCCCCGGAAGGGGTAATGGCTACACCTTC. It encodes CASSPGRGNGYTF. Based on the CDR3 plus reference TRBV11-2 and TRBJ1-2, the full variable domain is EAGVAQSPRYKIIEKRQSVAFWCNPISGHATLYWYQQILGQGPKLLIQFQNNGVVDDSQLPKDRFSAERLKGVDSTLKIQPAKLEDSAVYLCASSPGRGNGYTFGSGTRLTVV.

The J gene is TRBJ2-7, the V gene TRBV5-5; D unresolved. The length of the CDR3 is 13 residues. V lost 5 bases and J 5 bases, leaving 14 bases between the germline ends. The germline V gene has CDR1 SGHKS and CDR2 YYEKEE (reference sequence). The CDR3, as DNA: TGTGCCAGCAGTCTGGGCCAGATCGACGAGCAGTACTTC. Residues: CASSLGQIDEQYF.

The rearrangement links TRBV5-8 to TRBJ1-2, with unresolved D. V lost 6 bases, J lost 6 bases, and 15 bases lay in between. The CDR3 consists of 13 residues. Germline V gene lookup returns CDR1 SGHTS and CDR2 YDEGEE. The CDR3 coding sequence is TGTGCCAGCACCTACCAGAGAGCGGATGGCTACACCTTC. Residues: CASTYQRADGYTF.

The chain employs TRBV7-2 and TRBJ2-7; maybe TRBD1 (6 bases). Germline lookup yields CDR1 SGHTA and CDR2 FQGNSA. There are 14 residues in the CDR3. Trimming took 5 bases from V and 2 from J, leaving 13 bases between them. CDR3 sequence: CASSLGGVTYEQYF. The CDR3 DNA sequence: TGTGCCAGCAGCCTAGGGGGAGTAACCTACGAGCAGTACTTC.

The V gene is TRBV20-1, the J gene TRBJ1-5; unclear D gene. CDR3 length: 10 residues. In germline, CDR1 is DFQATT, CDR2 SNEGSKA (reference sequence). The germline V and J ends were trimmed by 5 bases and 11 bases, with 10 bases remaining between them. The CDR3 sequence is CSAPPSAQHF. The DNA for the CDR3 is TGCAGTGCTCCACCAAGCGCCCAGCATTTT.

The chain is built from TRBV6-6 and TRBJ2-6; D might be TRBD1 (6 bases). CDR1 and CDR2 from the germline V gene are MNHNY and SVGAGI (reference sequence). With 11 bases removed from V and 0 bases from J, the gap between germline ends came to 17 bases. The CDR3 sequence is 16 residues long. The CDR3 DNA is TGTGCCTGTCAAGAGGCAGGGGCCTCTGGGGCCAACGTCCTGACTTTC. The encoded protein is CACQEAGASGANVLTF.

This chain connects TRBV6-1 to TRBJ1-4; a possible D gene is TRBD1 (6 bases). V was cut by 6 bases and J by 7 bases, with 12 bases left in between. Germline-derived CDR1 and CDR2 are MNHNS and SASEGT. CDR3 length: 13 amino acids. In nucleotides, the CDR3 is TGTGCCAGCAGAGACAGGTCGATTGAAAAACTGTTTTTT. It is translated as CASRDRSIEKLFF.

The gene calls are TRBV7-8 and TRBJ1-4; D call uncertain. The CDR3 extends over 14 amino acids. The germline gives CDR1 SGHVS, CDR2 FQNEAQ. Trimming cost V 1 base and J 7 bases, with 10 bases left between them. The CDR3 is CASSLEEATEKLFF. Here the CDR3 DNA reads TGTGCCAGCAGCTTAGAGGAGGCGACTGAAAAACTGTTTTTT.

This chain connects TRBV9 to TRBJ1-6; D is unclear. Germline V gene sequence: CDR1 SGDLS, CDR2 YYNGEE. This CDR3 is built from 15 residues. The V end was cut by 4 bases, the J end by 3 bases, with 11 bases between. CDR3 DNA: TGTGCCAGCAGCAGCGGGCCGGACTATAATTCACCCCTCCACTTT. The encoded protein is CASSSGPDYNSPLHF.

The rearrangement uses TRBV2 and TRBJ1-1; possibly TRBD1 for D (6 bases). The germline V gene has CDR1 SNHLY and CDR2 FYNNEI. This CDR3 contains 13 residues. The V end was cut by 4 bases, the J end by 11 bases, with 17 bases between. As DNA, the CDR3 is TGTGCCAGCAGTGTTGATTTGAGGGGGGGCGCTTTCTTT. Translated: CASSVDLRGGAFF.

The gene calls are TRBV23-1 and TRBJ2-5; D call uncertain. The DNA end is more similar to TRBJ2-7, so the J call may be wrong. TRBV23-1 is sorted into the ORF group, with uncertain function. This CDR3 has 13 amino acids. The CDR3 protein is CASSQAQPSEQYF. The CDR3 DNA sequence: TGCGCCAGCAGTCAAGCCCAGCCCAGCGAGCAGTACTTC.

This chain joins TRBV19 and TRBJ1-2, with a tentative D call TRBD1 (5 bases). Deletions cut 5 bases from V and 4 bases from J, with 11 bases between. The CDR3 totals 13 residues. CDR1 and CDR2 from the germline V gene are LNHDA and SQIVND (reference sequence). In DNA form, the CDR3 reads TGTGCCAGTAGTGCGGGACTACTCTATGGCTACACCTTC. Residues: CASSAGLLYGYTF.

V is TRBV29-1 and J is TRBJ1-1; D gene uncertain. V was cut by 7 bases and J by 1 base, with 10 bases left in between. The CDR3 covers 12 residues. Germline V gives CDR1 SQVTM, CDR2 ANQGSEA. The CDR3 spells CSARTGNTEAFF. In DNA form, the CDR3 reads TGCAGCGCTCGGACTGGGAACACTGAAGCTTTCTTT.